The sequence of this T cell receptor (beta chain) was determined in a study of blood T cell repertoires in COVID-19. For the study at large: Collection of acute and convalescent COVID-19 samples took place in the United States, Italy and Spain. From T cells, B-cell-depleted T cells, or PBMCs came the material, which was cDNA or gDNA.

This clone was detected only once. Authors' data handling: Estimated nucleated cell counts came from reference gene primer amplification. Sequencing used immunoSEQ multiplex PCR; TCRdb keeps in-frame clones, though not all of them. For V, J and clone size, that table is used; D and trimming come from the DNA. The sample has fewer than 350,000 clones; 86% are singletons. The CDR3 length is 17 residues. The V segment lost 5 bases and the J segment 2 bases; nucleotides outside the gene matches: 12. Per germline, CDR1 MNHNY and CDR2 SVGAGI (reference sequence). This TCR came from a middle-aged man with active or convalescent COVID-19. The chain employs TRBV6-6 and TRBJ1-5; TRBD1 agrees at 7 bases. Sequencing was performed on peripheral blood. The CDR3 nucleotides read TGTGCCAGCAGTCGAACTTTACAGGGGACTGGCAATCAGCCCCAGCATTTT. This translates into CASSRTLQGTGNQPQHF.